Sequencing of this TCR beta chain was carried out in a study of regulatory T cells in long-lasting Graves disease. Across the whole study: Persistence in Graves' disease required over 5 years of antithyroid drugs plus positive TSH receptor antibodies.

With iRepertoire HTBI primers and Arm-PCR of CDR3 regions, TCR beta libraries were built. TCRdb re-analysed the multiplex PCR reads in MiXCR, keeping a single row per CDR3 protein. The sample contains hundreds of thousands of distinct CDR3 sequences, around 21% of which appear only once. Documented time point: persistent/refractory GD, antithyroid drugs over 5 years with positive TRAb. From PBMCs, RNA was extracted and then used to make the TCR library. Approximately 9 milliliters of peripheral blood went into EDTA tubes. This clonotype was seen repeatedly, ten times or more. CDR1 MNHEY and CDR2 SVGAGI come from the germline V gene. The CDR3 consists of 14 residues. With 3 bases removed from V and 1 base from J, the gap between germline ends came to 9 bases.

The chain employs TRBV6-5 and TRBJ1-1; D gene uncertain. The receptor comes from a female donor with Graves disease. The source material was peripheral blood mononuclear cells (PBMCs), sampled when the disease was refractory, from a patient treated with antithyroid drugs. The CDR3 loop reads CASSYRPENTEAFF. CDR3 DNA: TGTGCCAGCAGTTATCGACCGGAGAACACTGAAGCTTTCTTT.